Each of the 8 T cell receptor beta chains below was sequenced from the same sample in a study of tumour-infiltrating T cells in Burkitt lymphoma. The assay was immunoSEQ multiplex PCR, and TCRdb's table has in-frame clones only and misses some. Altogether around 1,700 clones are present, 17% being singletons, with the ten largest covering about an eighth. The specimen sequenced was tumor tissue. These receptor sequences come from a human donor with Burkitt lymphoma.

The chain uses TRBV7-9 and TRBJ2-7; possibly TRBD2 for D (6 bases). Between the trimmed V and J ends, which lost 1 base and 6 bases, there was a span of 19 bases. The CDR3 loop spans 16 amino acids. CDR1 and CDR2 from the germline V gene are SEHNR and FQNEAQ (reference sequence). The CDR3: CASSLVGPRRDPEQYF. CDR3 nucleotides: TGTGCCAGCAGCTTAGTAGGGCCTCGGCGGGATCCCGAGCAGTACTTC.

The sample holds a few counts of this clone. The V gene is TRBV5-4, the J gene TRBJ1-2; TRBD1 is a possible D gene (6 bases). Looked up from germline, CDR1 is SGHNT and CDR2 is YYREEE (reference sequence). V was clipped by 4 bases and J by 4 bases, with 11 bases between them. This CDR3 spans 13 amino acids. CDR3 loop: CASSRQGLYGYTF. In nucleotides, the CDR3 is TGTGCCAGCAGCCGCCAGGGGCTCTATGGCTACACCTTC.

The table lists this clone with a few counts. The chain employs TRBV7-9 and TRBJ1-2, with 8 bases aligning to TRBD1. CDR1 is SEHNR, CDR2 FQNEAQ, per germline (reference sequence). This CDR3 comprises 16 residues. V trimming: 2 bases; J trimming: 4 bases; junction bases outside the gene matches: 9. The CDR3 reads CASSLKDREVSYGYTF. The CDR3 DNA reads TGTGCCAGCAGCTTAAAGGACAGGGAGGTGTCCTATGGCTACACCTTC.

The chain has TRBV18 and TRBJ2-2; 14 positions match TRBD2. The CDR3 has 18 residues. Losses at the gene ends were 2 bases for V and 4 bases for J; bases not matched to a gene: 6. The germline V gene has CDR1 KGHSH and CDR2 LQKENI. In nucleotides, the CDR3 is TGTGCCAGCTCACCAGGACTAGCGGGAGGAGTCGGCACCGGGGAGCTGTTTTTT. It yields the protein CASSPGLAGGVGTGELFF.

The chain has TRBV7-6 and TRBJ2-1, with 9 bases fitting TRBD2. Germline CDR1 is SGHVS and CDR2 is FNYEAQ. The CDR3 has 16 amino acids. Germline trimming cut 5 bases from V and 7 bases from J; bases unmatched to any gene: 12. CDR3 region: CASSGIFAGGANEQFF. CDR3 sequence (DNA): TGTGCCAGCAGCGGGATTTTCGCGGGAGGGGCAAATGAGCAGTTCTTC.

This clone was recorded a few times. This chain connects TRBV6-6 to TRBJ1-1; D remains ambiguous. The CDR3 covers 11 residues. V lost 7 bases, J lost 1 base, and 4 bases lay in between. Germline lookup yields CDR1 MNHNY and CDR2 SVGAGI (reference sequence). This CDR3 reads CASTTNTEAFF. CDR3 coding DNA: TGTGCCAGCACAACGAACACTGAAGCTTTCTTT.

This sequence joins TRBV9 and TRBJ2-7; 7 nucleotides agree with TRBD1. This CDR3 has 15 amino acids. Looked up from germline, CDR1 is SGDLS and CDR2 is YYNGEE. The V and J ends lost 4 bases and 2 bases, in that order; junction bases with no gene match: 9. CDR3 region: CASSQWDSIPYEQYF. CDR3 nucleotides: TGTGCCAGCAGCCAGTGGGACAGCATACCCTACGAGCAGTACTTC.

This clone has more than one count but fewer than ten. The CDR3 spells CASGDDRGPNYGYTF. The DNA of the CDR3 is TGTGCTAGTGGTGACGACAGGGGACCTAACTATGGCTACACCTTC. The chain is built from TRBV12-5 and TRBJ1-2; 8 bases map to TRBD1. V dropped 5 bases and J dropped 0; count of bases not matched to a gene: 5. This CDR3 spans 15 amino acids. CDR1 and CDR2 (germline): LGHNT, FRNRAP.